The entry below describes one T cell receptor beta chain. The entry originates in a study of blood T cell repertoires in COVID-19. Study details: The United States, Italy and Spain provided the acute and convalescent COVID-19 samples. Sources were T cells, B-cell-depleted T cells, or PBMCs; the material itself was cDNA or gDNA.

Germline V gene lookup returns CDR1 SNHLY and CDR2 FYNNEI. CDR3 size: 14 residues. V gave up 8 bases and J gave up 0 bases, with 13 bases separating them. How the authors handled the data: Estimation of nucleated cell counts was performed using reference gene primer amplification. The method was immunoSEQ multiplex PCR; TCRdb's version includes in-frame clones alone and lacks a portion of them. V and J calls and clone size are as listed in that table; D and trimming were resolved from the DNA. The table has 90,000 to 110,000 clones, about 76% seen once; the top ten hold approximately 19%. The rearrangement joins TRBV2 to TRBJ2-5; D gene ambiguous. The TCR was taken from a woman aged 70 to 79 with acute or convalescent COVID-19. Material for sequencing was peripheral blood. The CDR3 nucleotides are TGTGCCAGCTCTCCCAGCGCGCACCAAGAGACCCAGTACTTC. It yields the protein CASSPSAHQETQYF. The full variable domain, in which reference TRBV2 and TRBJ2-5 provide the parts outside the CDR3, is EPEVTQTPSHQVTQMGQEVILRCVPISNHLYFYWYRQILGQKVEFLVSFYNNEISEKSEIFDDQFSVERPDGSNFTLKIRSTKLEDSAMYFCASSPSAHQETQYFGPGTRLLVL.